This T cell receptor beta chain was captured in a study of CD8 T cells in ankylosing spondylitis. This clonotype was picked up a small number of times. Its antigen remains unknown. TCR beta libraries were made by quantitative 5'-RACE with molecular barcodes. TCRdb re-called the 5' RACE reads through MiXCR, storing one row per CDR3 protein. The data hold 220,000 or so distinct CDR3 sequences, with about a sixth observed a single time. Unmatched junction bases numbered 2, after V lost 6 bases and J lost 0 bases. Germline V gene sequence: CDR1 DFQATT, CDR2 SNEGSKA (reference sequence). The CDR3 sequence is 14 residues long. Points from the study as a whole: Peripheral blood samples showed relatively rare disease-linked clones, and these clones were CD8+. Seemingly distinctive of ankylosing spondylitis blood was a TCR beta motif formed by eight highly homologous variants.

The chain is built from TRBV20-1 and TRBJ2-2; the match to TRBD1 covers 9 bases. The sequence was obtained from a male donor with ankylosing spondylitis. The sequencing input was blood, either unsorted or a sorted T cell fraction (not recorded which). The CDR3, as DNA: TGCAGTGCATGGGACAGGGCGAACACCGGGGAGCTGTTTTTT. Its translation is CSAWDRANTGELFF.